One sample yielded the 16 T cell receptor beta chains listed below, sequenced in a study of shared clonotypes between healthy human individuals. Only in-frame clones appear in the TCRdb table, and some are missing; sequencing was by immunoSEQ multiplex PCR. The table has millions of clones, approximately 95% seen once; the top ten hold about 0.37%. The sequencing input was naive CD4+ T cells from PBMCs. Subset: CD45RA+ positively selected. Receptor source: a man aged 18 to 30 in good health. Some clones in this sample may be carry-over from other donors' samples.

The chain links TRBV11-2 to TRBJ1-1, with D tentatively TRBD1 (6 bases). Trimming pared 5 bases from V and 2 bases from J, leaving 15 bases between. Germline V gives CDR1 SGHAT, CDR2 FQNNGV. The CDR3 contains 15 residues. The CDR3 DNA reads as TGTGCCAGCAGCCCCAGGGGTGGGCGTAACACTGAAGCTTTCTTT. Translating gives CASSPRGGRNTEAFF.

V and J are TRBV7-2 and TRBJ2-3, with D perhaps matching TRBD1 or TRBD2 (6 bases each). This CDR3 region has 14 residues. Germline V lookup: CDR1 SGHTA, CDR2 FQGNSA. Trimming cost V 5 bases and J 3 bases, with 12 bases left between them. The CDR3: CASSREGGTDTQYF. For the CDR3, the DNA is TGTGCCAGCAGCCGGGAAGGGGGGACAGATACGCAGTATTTT.

The chain has TRBV7-2 and TRBJ2-7; unclear D gene. This CDR3 is 12 amino acids long. V lost 5 bases to trimming and J lost 6 bases, with 11 bases between them. Germline CDR1 is SGHTA and CDR2 is FQGNSA. CDR3 amino acids: CASSPRLSEQYF. As DNA, the CDR3 is TGTGCCAGCAGCCCCCGCCTCTCCGAGCAGTACTTC.

This chain connects TRBV5-1 to TRBJ1-1; no clear D. The CDR3 spans 15 residues. Trimming cost V 0 bases and J 3 bases, with 12 bases left between them. The V gene's germline CDR1 is SGHRS and CDR2 YFSETQ. CDR3 DNA: TGCGCCAGCAGCTTGGGCCAGGCGGCGGACACTGAAGCTTTCTTT. It codes for CASSLGQAADTEAFF.

This sequence joins TRBV4-3 and TRBJ2-1; D is undetermined. V dropped 0 bases and J dropped 4 bases, with 16 bases sitting between them. Per the germline V gene, CDR1 is LGHNA and CDR2 is YSLEER. This CDR3 comprises 17 residues. The CDR3 sequence: CASSQDLGPRPYNEQFF. CDR3 in DNA: TGCGCCAGCAGCCAAGATCTCGGTCCTCGACCGTACAATGAGCAGTTCTTC.

The chain employs TRBV28 and TRBJ2-7; D gene uncertain. CDR3 size: 13 residues. CDR1 is MDHEN, CDR2 SYDVKM, per germline. The germline V and J ends were trimmed by 6 bases and 6 bases, with 15 bases remaining between them. CDR3 loop: CASSISSPSEQYF. In nucleotides, the CDR3 is TGTGCCAGCAGCATCTCGTCCCCGTCCGAGCAGTACTTC.

The chain combines TRBV28 with TRBJ1-5; TRBD1 matches at 10 bases. The CDR3 consists of 16 residues. V lost 5 bases, J lost 0 bases, and 4 bases stayed unmatched. Germline assignment: CDR1 MDHEN and CDR2 SYDVKM. CDR3 in DNA: TGTGCCAGCAGTGACCGGGACAGGGGTAGCAATCAGCCCCAGCATTTT. This gives the protein CASSDRDRGSNQPQHF.

The rearrangement uses TRBV28 and TRBJ1-1; 12 nucleotides match TRBD1. The CDR3 has 18 amino acids. CDR1 and CDR2 (germline): MDHEN, SYDVKM. With 5 bases clipped from V and 3 bases from J, the junction kept 13 bases outside the gene matches. In nucleotides, the CDR3 is TGTGCCAGCAGTCCTAACCGGGACAGGGGGCAAGGGGACACTGAAGCTTTCTTT. Amino acid sequence: CASSPNRDRGQGDTEAFF.

The V gene is TRBV7-9, the J gene TRBJ2-7; TRBD1 might be the D (6 bases). The germline gives CDR1 SEHNR, CDR2 FQNEAQ (reference sequence). V was shortened by 5 bases and J by 4 bases, with 18 bases between the two germline ends. The CDR3 totals 15 residues. CDR3 DNA: TGTGCCAGCAGCAGAGCCGGGACAAAAGCGTACGAGCAGTACTTC. Encoded protein: CASSRAGTKAYEQYF.

The chain employs TRBV6-1 and TRBJ1-3; 9 positions match TRBD1. With 6 bases clipped from V and 6 bases from J, the junction kept 9 bases outside the gene matches. This CDR3 is built from 15 residues. Germline V gene sequence: CDR1 MNHNS, CDR2 SASEGT. The CDR3 DNA reads as TGTGCCAGCAGATCCGGGACAGGGCTTTCAAACACCATATATTTT. Its protein is CASRSGTGLSNTIYF.

The chain couples TRBV28 to TRBJ1-2, with D possibly being TRBD1 (5 bases). This CDR3 has 13 amino acids. The germline V gene has CDR1 MDHEN and CDR2 SYDVKM. Trimming removed 7 bases from V and 8 bases from J, with 17 bases in between. As DNA, the CDR3 is TGTGCCAGCAATCCGCCGGGGCGGGGAGGCTACACCTTC. Its protein product is CASNPPGRGGYTF.

In DNA form, the CDR3 reads TGCGCCAGCAGTGAGCGAGAGGGCGAGCAGTACTTC. It codes for CASSEREGEQYF. The chain uses TRBV10-1 and TRBJ2-7; a weak D match, TRBD2 (5 bases). The ends were cut back, 2 bases at V and 6 bases at J, with 8 bases in the middle. Germline loops: CDR1 WNHNN, CDR2 SYGVQD (reference sequence). This CDR3 is built from 12 residues.

V and J are TRBV30 and TRBJ2-7; D is uncertain. Trimming left V 1 base short and J 7 bases short, with 14 bases between. CDR1 is GTSNPN, CDR2 SVGIG, per germline (reference sequence). CDR3 size: 13 residues. CDR3 region: CAWSGAPLGEQYF. CDR3 sequence (DNA): TGTGCCTGGAGTGGTGCACCCTTGGGGGAGCAGTACTTC. The variable domain in full, with the rest retrieved from reference TRBV30 and TRBJ2-7, is SQTIHQWPATLVQPVGSPLSLECTVEGTSNPNLYWYRQAAGRGLQLLFYSVGIGQISSEVPQNLSASRPQDRQFILSSKKLLLSDSGFYLCAWSGAPLGEQYFGPGTRLTVT.

V usage is TRBV18 and J usage is TRBJ2-7, with D maybe TRBD1 (5 bases). Germline values: CDR1 KGHSH, CDR2 LQKENI. Trimming stripped 7 bases from V and 3 bases from J, with 13 bases between. The CDR3 runs 13 residues. CDR3 residues: CASFSLQGYEQYF. For the CDR3, the DNA is TGTGCCAGCTTCTCACTTCAGGGCTACGAGCAGTACTTC.

V usage is TRBV7-3 and J usage is TRBJ1-1; 7 bases are shared with TRBD1. Germline CDR1 SGHTA, CDR2 FQGTGA. The CDR3 is 17 amino acids. After removal of 3 bases from V and 3 bases from J, the junction contained 13 bases not matched to a gene. The CDR3 is CASSFLLDRSTDTEAFF. Here the CDR3 DNA reads TGTGCCAGCAGCTTTCTCCTGGACAGGAGCACGGACACTGAAGCTTTCTTT.

As regards this clone: Other DNA sequences in this sample translate to the same CDR3. The chain combines TRBV9 with TRBJ1-3; D is undetermined. CDR1 and CDR2 from the germline V gene are SGDLS and YYNGEE. V was clipped by 0 bases and J by 0 bases, with 4 bases between them. This CDR3 has 14 residues. The CDR3 is CASSVESSGNTIYF. The CDR3 region has the DNA TGTGCCAGCAGCGTAGAAAGCTCTGGAAACACCATATATTTT.